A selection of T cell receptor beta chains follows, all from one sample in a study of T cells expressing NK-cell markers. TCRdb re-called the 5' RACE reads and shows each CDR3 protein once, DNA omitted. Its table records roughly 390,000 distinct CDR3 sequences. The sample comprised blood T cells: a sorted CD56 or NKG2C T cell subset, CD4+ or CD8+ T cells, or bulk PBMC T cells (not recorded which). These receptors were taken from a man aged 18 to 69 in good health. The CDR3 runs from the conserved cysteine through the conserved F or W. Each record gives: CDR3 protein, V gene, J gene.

CASSFGYEQYF	TRBV12-3/TRBV12-4	TRBJ2-7
CASSQPSGARGYTF	TRBV4-1	TRBJ1-2
CSARLREKLFF	TRBV20-1	TRBJ1-4
CASSPRQGPLSGNTIYF	TRBV18	TRBJ1-3
CASSRRQGLFSSYEQYF	TRBV23-1	TRBJ2-7
CASSSRTGHYNEQFF	TRBV28	TRBJ2-1
CASSGGTNYEQYF	TRBV30	TRBJ2-7
CAWGKGALNEKLFF	TRBV30	TRBJ1-4
CSAEGQGNYEQYF	TRBV20-1	TRBJ2-7
CASSGTHNEQFF	TRBV2	TRBJ2-1
CASSEVGDEQFF	TRBV6-1	TRBJ2-1
CSARGQGWNRKGELFF	TRBV20-1	TRBJ2-2
CASSHPTQNTGELFF	TRBV3-1	TRBJ2-2
CASSPTTGYFEKLFF	TRBV25-1	TRBJ1-4
CASSQDLQARQPQHF	TRBV4-2	TRBJ1-5